This TCR beta chain was profiled in a study of identical twins. This clonotype showed up many times. Its antigen is undetermined. CDR3 length: 14 amino acids. Germline V CDR1 and CDR2: SGHTA, FQGNSA. The J segment lost 4 bases and the V segment lost 5 bases, leaving 4 bases of the junction unmatched. Points from the study as a whole: For cord blood, abundant beta clonotypes had fewer insertions, unlike memory repertoires, which showed none. Partly confounded zero-insertion analyses could result from invariant MAIT and iNKT cells.

Via MiXCR, TCRdb re-called the 5' RACE reads, giving one row per CDR3 protein. The sample yields 500,000 to 600,000 distinct CDR3 sequences, 20% to 25% seen once. The same specimen was also included in a second study, on T cells expressing NK-cell markers.

This TCR was recovered from a woman aged 18-29 years in good health. Sequencing was performed on CD4+ T cells sorted from blood. The chain joins TRBV7-2 to TRBJ2-1, with 8 bases lining up with TRBD2. CDR3 amino acids: CASSLSGGYNEQFF. The CDR3 nucleotides are TGTGCCAGCAGCCTATCGGGGGGGTACAATGAGCAGTTCTTC.